This T cell receptor beta chain was found in a study of beta chain features in type 1 diabetes. Study overall: Across all samples, approximately 99 million sorted cells were examined.

Expressed TCRB transcripts were sequenced because the isolated RNA had all been reverse transcribed beforehand. Produced via immunoSEQ multiplex PCR; TCRdb's table is partial and in-frame only. Of about 660,000 clones in the sample, over 12% were seen once. Regarding this clone: Its antigen is not known.

The CDR3 has 17 amino acids. J gave up 5 bases and V 1 base, and 12 bases lay outside the gene matches. Germline CDR1 SGHDT, CDR2 YYEEEE. Whole-study results and caveats: Any PCR bias toward short templates would affect both groups alike. Researchers cautioned that cDNA sequencing could over-represent cells with high TCR expression. Patients' naive, central memory and regulatory TCRB repertoires appeared more alike than those of healthy donors. There was a moderate but significant shortening of TCRB CDR3s in all four CD4+ subsets of Type 1 diabetes patients.

V gene TRBV5-6 combines with J gene TRBJ2-3; 8 bases are a match to TRBD1. The specimen was naive CD4+ T cells from blood. This clonotype originated in a man in his late teens or twenties with type 1 diabetes. The CDR3 loop is CASSLPGGGMLGDTQYF. The CDR3 DNA reads as TGTGCCAGCAGCTTGCCAGGGGGCGGGATGTTGGGAGATACGCAGTATTTT. Based on the CDR3 plus reference TRBV5-6 and TRBJ2-3, the full variable domain is DAGVTQSPTHLIKTRGQQVTLRCSPKSGHDTVSWYQQALGQGPQFIFQYYEEEERQRGNFPDRFSGHQFPNYSSELNVNALLLGDSALYLCASSLPGGGMLGDTQYFGPGTRLTVL.